Each of the 21 T cell receptor beta chains below was sequenced from the same sample in a study of T cells in women clearing cervical HPV infection. Only in-frame clones appear in the TCRdb table, and some are missing; sequencing was by immunoSEQ multiplex PCR. With under 25,000 clones in the sample, the ten largest clones hold about a sixth. Source material: blood buffy coat. These receptors were collected from a woman between 18 and 70 years old with a cervical HPV16 infection that either progressed to CIN3+ or cleared (not recorded which).

The CDR3 protein is CASSPGQQETQYF. The CDR3 bases that were read are TGTGCCAGCTCACCGGGACAACAAGAGACC. The chain links TRBV18 to TRBJ2-5; D is perhaps TRBD1 (6 bases). The CDR3 end lies 3 residues beyond the end of the read and is filled in from the germline J gene. CDR3 size: 13 residues. Per the germline V gene, CDR1 is KGHSH and CDR2 is LQKENI. Trimming pared 3 bases from V and 2 bases from J, leaving 7 bases between.

Concerning this clone: Read data end 3 residues before the CDR3 end; the end is taken from the germline J gene. The V call is TRBV2, the J call TRBJ1-2, with D possibly matching TRBD1 (5 bases). Trimming stripped 1 base from V and 4 bases from J, with 10 bases between. The CDR3 has 14 amino acids. Looked up from germline, CDR1 is SNHLY and CDR2 is FYNNEI. The sequenced CDR3 bases are TGTGCCAGCAGTGAAGACCTGGGGGGCTATGGC. It codes for CASSEDLGGYG. The full CDR3 protein is CASSEDLGGYGYTF.

On this clone itself: The missing CDR3 end, 3 residues past where the read stops, is filled in from the germline J gene. This chain connects TRBV7-2 to TRBJ1-2; 7 positions match TRBD1. This CDR3 spans 14 amino acids. The V gene's germline CDR1 is SGHTA and CDR2 FQGNSA. V dropped 5 bases and J dropped 4; count of bases not matched to a gene: 7. The DNA read from the CDR3 is TGTGCCAGCAGCCCCAACCAGGGGGTCTATGGC. This gives the protein CASSPNQGVYG. In full, the CDR3 reads CASSPNQGVYGYTF.

About this clone: The read falls 3 residues short of the CDR3 end, and the missing part is taken from the germline J gene. V gene TRBV19 combines with J gene TRBJ1-2, with D possibly matching TRBD1 (5 bases). Germline values: CDR1 LNHDA, CDR2 SQIVND (reference sequence). The CDR3 has 14 amino acids. Trimming cost V 3 bases and J 6 bases, with 14 bases left between them. This chain's CDR3 is CASSMPGNLNGYTF. Incomplete CDR3 DNA: TGTGCCAGTAGTATGCCAGGGAATCTAAATGGC. The complete variable domain, with remaining parts taken from reference TRBV19 and TRBJ1-2, reads DGGITQSPKYLFRKEGQNVTLSCEQNLNHDAMYWYRQDPGQGLRLIYYSQIVNDFQKGDIAEGYSVSREKKESFPLTVTSAQKNPTAFYLCASSMPGNLNGYTFGSGTRLTVV.

On this clone itself: The CDR3 extends 3 residues past the end of the read, so its final part is completed from the germline J gene. The genes are TRBV20-1 and TRBJ2-2, with a weak D call TRBD2 (7 bases). The CDR3 has 15 residues. V was cut by 4 bases and J by 2 bases, with 14 bases left in between. Germline V lookup: CDR1 DFQATT, CDR2 SNEGSKA (reference sequence). The CDR3 here is CSATTGGPNTGELFF. The sequenced part of the CDR3 DNA is TGCAGTGCTACCACGGGGGGCCCCAACACCGGGGAG.

Concerning this clone: The read falls 3 residues short of the CDR3 end, and the missing part is taken from the germline J gene. The chain carries TRBV20-1 and TRBJ2-7; maybe TRBD2 (7 bases). The CDR3 contains 14 residues. Between the trimmed V and J ends, which lost 6 bases and 5 bases, there was a span of 20 bases. Germline CDR1 DFQATT, CDR2 SNEGSKA (reference sequence). The CDR3 protein is CSALLGGAYHEQYF. CDR3 DNA, as far as it was read: TGCAGTGCCTTACTAGGGGGGGCCTACCACGAG.

About this clone: The read ends 3 residues before the CDR3 terminus; that terminus is restored from the germline J gene. The rearrangement joins TRBV7-9 to TRBJ1-2, with a tentative D call TRBD1 (6 bases). Germline CDR1 reads SEHNR; CDR2 reads FQNEAQ (reference sequence). The CDR3 length is 14 residues. The CDR3 loop is CASSSQGSTDTYTF. CDR3 DNA (partial): TGTGCCAGCAGCTCCCAGGGGAGCACAGATACC.

A remark on this clone: One end of the junction is discordant with germline, which a read error may explain. The observed sequence ends 3 residues before the CDR3 terminus, with the missing tail filled in from the germline J gene. In the same sample, other DNA sequences code for this CDR3. The V and J genes are TRBV16 and TRBJ1-2; weak D call: TRBD1 (5 bases). Germline V gene lookup returns CDR1 KGHSY and CDR2 FQNENV. The CDR3 sequence is 12 residues long. The CDR3 DNA, read in part, is TGTGCCAGCAGCCGGACACGGAATGGG. This translates into CASSRTRNG. The whole CDR3 is CASSRTRNGYTF.

In the case of this clone: The CDR3 end falls 3 residues outside the read, so it is completed with the germline J gene. The chain combines TRBV6-2 or TRBV6-3 with TRBJ2-1; D remains ambiguous. Germline CDR1 is MNHEY and CDR2 is SVGEGT. This CDR3 is built from 17 residues. Trimming left V 0 bases short and J 3 bases short, with 15 bases between. CDR3 protein: CASSYSPPSGIYNEQFF. Partial CDR3 DNA: TGTGCCAGCAGTTACTCTCCGCCCTCAGGTATCTACAATGAG.

As concerns this clone: The CDR3 is cut off 3 residues early in the read; its end comes from the germline J gene. The chain links TRBV7-9 to TRBJ2-3; D possibly corresponds to TRBD1 (6 bases). Germline CDR1 is SEHNR and CDR2 is FQNEAQ (reference sequence). CDR3 length: 14 amino acids. Trimming took 5 bases from V and 2 from J, leaving 11 bases between them. CDR3 protein: CASSPTGITDTQYF. The sequenced part of the CDR3 DNA is TGTGCCAGCAGCCCGACAGGAATCACAGATACG.

A word on this clone: The observed sequence ends 3 residues before the CDR3 terminus, with the missing tail filled in from the germline J gene. V and J are TRBV20-1 and TRBJ1-1; no reliable D call. From germline, CDR1 is DFQATT and CDR2 SNEGSKA (reference sequence). The CDR3 runs to 12 residues. CDR3 bases read: TGCAGTGCTACTACCGAACTTAAAGGG. Protein sequence: CSATTELKG. The whole CDR3 sequence is CSATTELKGAFF.

For this clone: The sequenced fragment ends 3 residues before the CDR3 boundary, so the rest is inferred from the germline J gene. The chain is built from TRBV2 and TRBJ2-6; 7 bases are a match to TRBD2. The CDR3 runs to 16 residues. Germline lookup yields CDR1 SNHLY and CDR2 FYNNEI. Unmatched junction bases numbered 6, after V lost 6 bases and J lost 1 base. The CDR3 sequence is CASSQAAGSGANVLTF. The covered CDR3 bases are TGTGCCAGCAGCCAGGCAGCGGGGTCTGGGGCCAACGTC. The full variable domain, in which reference TRBV2 and TRBJ2-6 provide the parts outside the CDR3, is EPEVTQTPSHQVTQMGQEVILRCVPISNHLYFYWYRQILGQKVEFLVSFYNNEISEKSEIFDDQFSVERPDGSNFTLKIRSTKLEDSAMYFCASSQAAGSGANVLTFGAGSRLTVL.

As concerns this clone: The sequence runs out 3 residues before the end of the CDR3; the remainder is reconstructed from the germline J gene. The chain links TRBV19 to TRBJ1-1; tentative D call: TRBD1 (6 bases). CDR1 LNHDA and CDR2 SQIVND come from the germline V gene (reference sequence). CDR3 size: 15 residues. The CDR3 spells CASRGGSKGQETAFF. The part of the CDR3 DNA that was read is TGTGCCAGCCGAGGGGGAAGTAAGGGCCAAGAGACA.

On this clone itself: The read finishes 3 residues shy of the CDR3 end, and the germline J gene is used to complete it. This sequence joins TRBV19 and TRBJ2-3; tentatively, D is TRBD2 (5 bases). CDR1 is LNHDA and CDR2 is SQIVND in the germline V gene (reference sequence). The CDR3 has 12 residues. CDR3 bases read: TGTGCCAGTAGTATAGATCGAGGGCCG. Its protein is CASSIDRGP. The entire CDR3 protein reads CASSIDRGPQYF.

Turning to this clone: Read sequence stops 3 residues before the CDR3 end, and the germline J gene provides the missing end. This chain joins TRBV5-1 and TRBJ1-1, with 8 bases matching TRBD1. Germline V gives CDR1 SGHRS, CDR2 YFSETQ. The CDR3 has 11 amino acids. The sequenced CDR3 bases are TGCGCCAGCAGCGCCGACAGGGGA. Translation: CASSADRG. The full-length CDR3 reads as CASSADRGAFF.

Of note for this clone: The read ends 3 residues shy of where the CDR3 ends; the end is completed using the germline J gene. The V gene is TRBV7-3, the J gene TRBJ1-2, with 7 nucleotides matching TRBD1. The CDR3 is made up of 14 amino acids. The germline CDR1 and CDR2 sequences are SGHTA and FQGTGA. V dropped 4 bases and J dropped 4; count of bases not matched to a gene: 6. The part of the CDR3 DNA that was read is TGTGCCAGCAGCTCAAGGGGGCTCGTCTATGGC. The encoded protein is CASSSRGLVYG. The CDR3 reads in full as CASSSRGLVYGYTF. Based on the CDR3 plus reference TRBV7-3 and TRBJ1-2, the full variable domain is GAGVSQTPSNKVTEKGKYVELRCDPISGHTALYWYRQSLGQGPEFLIYFQGTGAADDSGLPNDRFFAVRPEGSVSTLKIQRTERGDSAVYLCASSSRGLVYGYTFGSGTRLTVV.

Comments on this clone: The read is 3 residues too short to cover the CDR3 end, so that end is filled in from the germline J gene. The chain combines TRBV19 with TRBJ1-5; D gene uncertain. The CDR3 covers 14 residues. CDR1 and CDR2 (germline): LNHDA, SQIVND (reference sequence). V was clipped by 5 bases and J by 7 bases, with 15 bases between them. The CDR3 bases that were read are TGTGCCAGTAGTCAGACCCGGTCTAGGCAGCCC. Translated: CASSQTRSRQP. In full, the CDR3 reads CASSQTRSRQPQHF.

Of note for this clone: The read ends 3 residues before the CDR3 terminus; that terminus is restored from the germline J gene. V usage is TRBV5-1 and J usage is TRBJ1-6, with 10 bases aligning to TRBD1. Germline CDR1 reads SGHRS; CDR2 reads YFSETQ. V lost 0 bases, J lost 9 bases, and 6 bases stayed unmatched. The CDR3 contains 16 residues. The part of the CDR3 DNA that was read is TGCGCCAGCAGCTTGGGGGGGACAGGGGCGGCTTCACCC. Its translation is CASSLGGTGAASP. The whole CDR3 protein reads CASSLGGTGAASPLHF.

Regarding this clone: The CDR3 end lies 3 residues beyond the end of the read and is filled in from the germline J gene. The chain joins TRBV30 to TRBJ2-3; D remains unclear. The CDR3 runs 16 residues. Per germline, CDR1 GTSNPN and CDR2 SVGIG (reference sequence). Trimming took off 0 bases at V and 2 bases at J, with 15 bases between the two ends. The sequenced part of the CDR3 DNA is TGTGCCTGGAGTGTACTCGGGTCGGTCATCACAGATACG. It codes for CAWSVLGSVITDT. The whole CDR3 sequence reads CAWSVLGSVITDTQYF.

CDR3 sequence: CASSRQGASDEQFF. The sequenced CDR3 bases are TGTGCCAGCAGTCGACAGGGGGCGTCCGATGAG. This rearrangement joins TRBV28 to TRBJ2-1; TRBD1 matches 10 bases. The sequenced fragment ends 3 residues before the CDR3 boundary, so the rest is inferred from the germline J gene. This CDR3 is built from 14 residues. Germline V gene data show CDR1 as MDHEN and CDR2 as SYDVKM. V lost 5 bases, J lost 8 bases, and 6 bases stayed unmatched.

As to this clone: Relative to the germline gene, one junction end is altered; a read error may explain this. The CDR3 is cut off 3 residues early in the read; its end comes from the germline J gene. Additional DNA sequences in this sample encode the identical CDR3. This rearrangement joins TRBV18 to TRBJ1-3; D may be TRBD1 (5 bases). CDR1 is KGHSH and CDR2 is LQKENI in the germline V gene. This CDR3 region has 15 residues. The CDR3 here is CASSRGVSSGNTIYF. The sequenced CDR3 bases are TGTGCCAGCTCACGGGGGGTGAGCTCTGGAAACACA. The complete variable domain, with remaining parts taken from reference TRBV18 and TRBJ1-3, reads NAGVMQNPRHLVRRRGQEARLRCSPMKGHSHVYWYRQLPEEGLKFMVYLQKENIIDESGMPKERFSAEFPKEGPSILRIQQVVRGDSAAYFCASSRGVSSGNTIYFGEGSWLTVV.